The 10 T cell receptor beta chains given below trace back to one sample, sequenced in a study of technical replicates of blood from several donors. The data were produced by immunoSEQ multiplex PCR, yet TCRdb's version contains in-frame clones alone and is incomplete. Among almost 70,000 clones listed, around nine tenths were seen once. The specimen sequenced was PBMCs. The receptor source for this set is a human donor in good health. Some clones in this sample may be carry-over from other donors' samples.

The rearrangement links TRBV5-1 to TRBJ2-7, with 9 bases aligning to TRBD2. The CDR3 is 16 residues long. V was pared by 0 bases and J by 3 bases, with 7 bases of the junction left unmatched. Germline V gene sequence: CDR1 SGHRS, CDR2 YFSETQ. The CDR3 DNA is TGCGCCAGCAGCTTGGCGTCGACTAGCGGATACTACGAGCAGTACTTC. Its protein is CASSLASTSGYYEQYF.

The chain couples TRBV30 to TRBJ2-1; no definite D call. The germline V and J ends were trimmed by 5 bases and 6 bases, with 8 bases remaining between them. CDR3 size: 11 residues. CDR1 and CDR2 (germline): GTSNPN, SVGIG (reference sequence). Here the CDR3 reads CAWSSGNEQFF. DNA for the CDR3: TGTGCCTGGTCCTCGGGCAATGAGCAGTTCTTC.

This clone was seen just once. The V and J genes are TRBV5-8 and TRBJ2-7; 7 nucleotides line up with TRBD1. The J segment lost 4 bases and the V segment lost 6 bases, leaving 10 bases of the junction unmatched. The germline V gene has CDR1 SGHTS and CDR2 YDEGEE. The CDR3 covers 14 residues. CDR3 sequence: CASNFEGAGYEQYF. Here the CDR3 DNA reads TGTGCCAGCAATTTTGAGGGGGCTGGGTACGAGCAGTACTTC.

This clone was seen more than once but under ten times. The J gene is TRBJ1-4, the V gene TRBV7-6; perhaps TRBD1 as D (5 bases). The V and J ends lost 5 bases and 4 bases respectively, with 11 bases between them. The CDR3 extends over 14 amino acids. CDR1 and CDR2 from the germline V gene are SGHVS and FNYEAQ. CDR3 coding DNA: TGTGCCAGCAGCCAGACAGAAGTTAATGAAAAACTGTTTTTT. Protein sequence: CASSQTEVNEKLFF.

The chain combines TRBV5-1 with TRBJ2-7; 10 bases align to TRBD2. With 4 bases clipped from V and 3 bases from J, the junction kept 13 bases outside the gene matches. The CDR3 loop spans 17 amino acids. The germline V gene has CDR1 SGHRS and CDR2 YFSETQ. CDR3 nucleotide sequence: TGCGCCAGCAGCCAGGGGACTAGCGCTCATCGGATCTACGAGCAGTACTTC. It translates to CASSQGTSAHRIYEQYF.

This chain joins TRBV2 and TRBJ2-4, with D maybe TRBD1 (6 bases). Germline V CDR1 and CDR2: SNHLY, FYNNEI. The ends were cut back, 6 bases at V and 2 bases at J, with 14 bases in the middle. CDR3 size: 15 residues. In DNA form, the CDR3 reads TGTGCCAGCAGGGGGCAGGGACATACCAAAAACATTCAGTACTTC. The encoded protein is CASRGQGHTKNIQYF. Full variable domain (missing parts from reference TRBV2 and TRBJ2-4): EPEVTQTPSHQVTQMGQEVILRCVPISNHLYFYWYRQILGQKVEFLVSFYNNEISEKSEIFDDQFSVERPDGSNFTLKIRSTKLEDSAMYFCASRGQGHTKNIQYFGAGTRLSVL.

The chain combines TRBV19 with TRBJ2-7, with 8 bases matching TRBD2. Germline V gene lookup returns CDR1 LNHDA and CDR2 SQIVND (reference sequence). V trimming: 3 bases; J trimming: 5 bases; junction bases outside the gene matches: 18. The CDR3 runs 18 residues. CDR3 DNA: TGTGCCAGTAGTATGGGTCGAGCGGGGGCAGGCCTGTACCACGAGCAGTACTTC. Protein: CASSMGRAGAGLYHEQYF.

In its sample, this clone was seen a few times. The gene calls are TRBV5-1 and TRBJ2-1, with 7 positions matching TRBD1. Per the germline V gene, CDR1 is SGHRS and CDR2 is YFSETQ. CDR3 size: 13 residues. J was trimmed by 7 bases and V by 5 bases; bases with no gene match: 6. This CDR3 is CASSLGQVNEQFF. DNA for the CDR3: TGCGCCAGCAGTCTTGGACAGGTTAATGAGCAGTTCTTC.

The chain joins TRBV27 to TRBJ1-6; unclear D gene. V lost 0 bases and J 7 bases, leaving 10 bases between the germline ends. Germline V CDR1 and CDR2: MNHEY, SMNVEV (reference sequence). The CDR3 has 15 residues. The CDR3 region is CASSLSSTGNSPLHF. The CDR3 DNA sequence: TGTGCCAGCAGTTTATCGTCGACGGGGAATTCACCCCTCCACTTT.

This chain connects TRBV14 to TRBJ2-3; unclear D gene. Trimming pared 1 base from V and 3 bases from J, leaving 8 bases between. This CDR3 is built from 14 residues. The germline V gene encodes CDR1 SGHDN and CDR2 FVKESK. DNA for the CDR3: TGTGCCAGCAGCCAAGTGAGACAAACAGATACGCAGTATTTT. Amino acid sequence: CASSQVRQTDTQYF.